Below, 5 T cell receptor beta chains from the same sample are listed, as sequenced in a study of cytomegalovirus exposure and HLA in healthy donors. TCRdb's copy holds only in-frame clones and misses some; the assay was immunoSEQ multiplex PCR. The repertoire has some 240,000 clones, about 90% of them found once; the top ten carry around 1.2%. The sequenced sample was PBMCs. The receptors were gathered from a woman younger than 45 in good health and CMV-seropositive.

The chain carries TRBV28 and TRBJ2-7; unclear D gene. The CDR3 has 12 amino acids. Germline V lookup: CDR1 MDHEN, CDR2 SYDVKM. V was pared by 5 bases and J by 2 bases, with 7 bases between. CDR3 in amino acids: CASSPPTYEQYF. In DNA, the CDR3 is TGTGCCAGCAGTCCCCCAACCTACGAGCAGTACTTC. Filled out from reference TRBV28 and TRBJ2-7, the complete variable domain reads DVKVTQSSRYLVKRTGEKVFLECVQDMDHENMFWYRQDPGLGLRLIYFSYDVKMKEKGDIPEGYSVSREKKERFSLILESASTNQTSMYLCASSPPTYEQYFGPGTRLTVT.

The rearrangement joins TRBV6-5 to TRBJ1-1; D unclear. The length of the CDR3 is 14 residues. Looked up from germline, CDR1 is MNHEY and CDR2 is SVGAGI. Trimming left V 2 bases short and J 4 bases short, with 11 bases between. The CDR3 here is CASSYQQASTEAFF. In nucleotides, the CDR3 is TGTGCCAGCAGTTACCAACAAGCGAGCACTGAAGCTTTCTTT.

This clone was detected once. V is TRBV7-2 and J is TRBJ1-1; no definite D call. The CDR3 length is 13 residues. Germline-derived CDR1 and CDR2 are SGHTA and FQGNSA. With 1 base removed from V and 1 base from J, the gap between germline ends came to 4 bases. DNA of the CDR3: TGTGCCAGCAGCTTAGAGAGGAACACTGAAGCTTTCTTT. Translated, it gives CASSLERNTEAFF.

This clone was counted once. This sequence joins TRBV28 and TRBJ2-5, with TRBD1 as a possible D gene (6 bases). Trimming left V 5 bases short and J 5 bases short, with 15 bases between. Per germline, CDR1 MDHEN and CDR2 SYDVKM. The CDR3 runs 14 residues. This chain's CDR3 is CASSTNTGWETQYF. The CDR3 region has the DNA TGTGCCAGCAGTACGAATACAGGGTGGGAGACCCAGTACTTC.

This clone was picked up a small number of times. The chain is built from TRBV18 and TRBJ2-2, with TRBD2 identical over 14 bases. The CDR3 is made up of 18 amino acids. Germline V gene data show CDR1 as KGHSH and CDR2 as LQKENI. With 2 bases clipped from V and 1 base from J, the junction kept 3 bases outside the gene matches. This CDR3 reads CASSPDGTSGRNTGELFF. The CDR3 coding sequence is TGTGCCAGCTCACCAGACGGGACTAGCGGGAGGAACACCGGGGAGCTGTTTTTT.